This TCR beta chain came from a study of blood T cells in healthy people across ages (dated by TCRdb to 2015 to 2017). Regarding the complete study: In model experiments, template switching captured about one uniquely barcoded TCR beta cDNA molecule for every two T cells. Age-related changes in TCR beta repertoire diversity were measured in the study by deep sequencing normalized with unique cDNA molecular identifiers. The study analyzed two additional independent replicas of 1 million unique cDNA reads from the same blood draw for two donors, one aged 18 to 30 and one aged 80 or older. Four age groups were formed from the donors: young (average approximately 15 years), middle-aged (approximately 41), aged (around 68) and long-lived (around 80). Donors of different ages were randomly distributed across sequencing lanes to avoid experimental bias.

From the cysteine through the phenylalanine, the CDR3 covers 18 amino acids. Here the CDR3 DNA is all that survives: 54 bases in frame from base 1. The germline V gene gives CDR1 as MNHEY and CDR2 as SVGEGT. Here V drops 0 bases and J drops 7 bases, and the junction holds 15 bases not matched to any gene. Receptors were amplified or captured by 5' RACE. TCRdb names Illumina HiSeq 2500 as the instrument used. A second PCR of about 6 to 11 cycles was performed with a sample-barcoded 5' primer and a J-beta primer mix. Each TCR beta cDNA molecule received a unique molecular identifier from a template-switch 5' adaptor carrying 12 random nucleotides. Each sample yielded at least 3 million CDR3-containing paired-end reads. The Mint cDNA synthesis kit, primed by a TRBC-specific oligonucleotide, was used to synthesize first-strand cDNA from all RNA. Following uracil-DNA glycosylase treatment, a first 18-cycle PCR with universal primers M1SS and BC2_uni_R was performed on all cDNA. Processing in the source paper ran as follows. For normalization, 1 million high-quality reads, each with a distinct molecular identifier, were randomly selected from each sample. Reads sharing molecular identifiers were discarded rather than binned into consensus sequences. MiTCR, with a Q25 quality threshold and the strictest error-elimination algorithm, was used for CDR3 identification, clonotype clustering and error correction. Lower-bound total TCR beta diversity was estimated with a nonparametric unseen species model using Euler transformation. The public sequencing data were trimmed at Q25 with fastp and processed into clonotypes with MiXCR by TCRdb, which kept only in-frame beta chains. Entries that share a CDR3 protein sequence are merged under the most common genes and DNA. The V and J calls follow TCRdb's processing rather than the paper's. The sample records roughly 790,000 distinct CDR3 sequences, around 46% of which are singletons. Of the sample, around 20% falls within the top ten clones.

The donors were about 40 Caucasian individuals from Russia, aged roughly 6 to 100 years, who were systemically healthy. Each donor gave roughly 9 milliliters of peripheral blood, drawn into EDTA-treated Vacutainer tubes. Ficoll-Paque density-gradient centrifugation was used to isolate PBMCs, with at least 7 million per sample. Total RNA was extracted from PBMCs with Trizol reagent, with at least 5 micrograms obtained per sample. Naive CD45RAhigh/CD27high T cell percentages were measured by flow cytometry on a PBMC aliquot from every donor. The study at large found these results: Because the CMV infection status of the donors was unknown, age-related changes in expanded clonotypes may potentially have been confounded. Compared with the aged group, the long-lived group had more naive CD4+ T cells, fewer expanded clones and increased TCR diversity, suggesting age selection. Since profiling was done on bulk unsorted PBMCs, naive and antigen-experienced compartments could not be conclusively compared. Observed TCR beta diversity per million T cells fell roughly linearly with age, and a significant reduction was already apparent by age roughly 40. Total diversity estimates from one million sequenced T cells were considered lower bounds and underestimates. A strong correlation was found between observed TCR beta diversity and the percentage of naive T cells measured by flow cytometry.

A word on this clonotype: The antigen this receptor binds is unknown. There are no base qualities to consult, and no much larger clone falls within one base.

The sequence was obtained from a woman aged 55-70 years in good health. The rearranged chain carries TRBV6-2 or TRBV6-3 and TRBJ2-7; 10 bases in the middle match TRBD2. The material sequenced was blood. CDR3 loop: CASSYSADGSGRAKEQYF. The nucleotide sequence reads as follows: TGTGCCAGCAGTTACTCGGCCGATGGAAGCGGGAGGGCGAAGGAGCAGTACTTC.